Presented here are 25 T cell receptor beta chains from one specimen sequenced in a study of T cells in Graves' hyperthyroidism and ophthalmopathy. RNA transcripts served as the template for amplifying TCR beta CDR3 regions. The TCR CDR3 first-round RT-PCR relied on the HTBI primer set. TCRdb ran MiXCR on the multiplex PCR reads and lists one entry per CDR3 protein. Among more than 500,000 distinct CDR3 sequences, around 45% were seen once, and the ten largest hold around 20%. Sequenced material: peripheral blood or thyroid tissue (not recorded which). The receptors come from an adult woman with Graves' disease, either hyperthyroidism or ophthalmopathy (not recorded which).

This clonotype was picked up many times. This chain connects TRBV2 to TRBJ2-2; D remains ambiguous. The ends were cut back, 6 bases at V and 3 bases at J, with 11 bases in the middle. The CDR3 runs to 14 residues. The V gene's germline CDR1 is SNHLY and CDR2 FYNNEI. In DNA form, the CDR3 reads TGTGCCAGCAGAAGAGAAGGATACACCGGGGAGCTGTTTTTT. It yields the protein CASRREGYTGELFF.

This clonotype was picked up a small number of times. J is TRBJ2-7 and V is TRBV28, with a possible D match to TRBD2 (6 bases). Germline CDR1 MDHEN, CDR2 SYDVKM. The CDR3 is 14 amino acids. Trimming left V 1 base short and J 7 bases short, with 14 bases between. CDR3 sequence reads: CASSLYRGGAEQYF. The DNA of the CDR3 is TGTGCCAGCAGTTTATATCGTGGAGGGGCGGAGCAGTACTTC.

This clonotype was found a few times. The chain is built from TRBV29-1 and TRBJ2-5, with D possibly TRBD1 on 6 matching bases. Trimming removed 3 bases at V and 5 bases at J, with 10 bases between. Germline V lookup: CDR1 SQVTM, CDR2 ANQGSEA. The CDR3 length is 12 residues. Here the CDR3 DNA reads TGCAGCGTTGACAGGGGTGGCGAGACCCAGTACTTC. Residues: CSVDRGGETQYF.

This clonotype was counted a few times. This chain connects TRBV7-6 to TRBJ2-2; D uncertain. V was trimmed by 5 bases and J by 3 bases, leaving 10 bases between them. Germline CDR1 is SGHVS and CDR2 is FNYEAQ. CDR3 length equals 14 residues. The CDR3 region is CASSQTLDTGELFF. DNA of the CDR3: TGTGCCAGCAGCCAGACCCTTGACACCGGGGAGCTGTTTTTT.

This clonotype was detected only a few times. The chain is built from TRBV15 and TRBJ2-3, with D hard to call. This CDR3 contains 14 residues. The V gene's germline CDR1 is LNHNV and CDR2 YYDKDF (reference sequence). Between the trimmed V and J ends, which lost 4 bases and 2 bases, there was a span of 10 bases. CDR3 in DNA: TGTGCCACCAGCACGAGACGTGCCACAGATACGCAGTATTTT. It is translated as CATSTRRATDTQYF.

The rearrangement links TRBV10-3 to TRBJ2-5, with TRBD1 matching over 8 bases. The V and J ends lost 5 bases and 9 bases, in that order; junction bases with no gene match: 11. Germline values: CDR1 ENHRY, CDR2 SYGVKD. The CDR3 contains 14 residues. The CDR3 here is CAISSAGGRQPQYF. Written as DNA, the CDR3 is TGTGCCATCAGTTCGGCAGGGGGCAGGCAGCCCCAGTACTTC.

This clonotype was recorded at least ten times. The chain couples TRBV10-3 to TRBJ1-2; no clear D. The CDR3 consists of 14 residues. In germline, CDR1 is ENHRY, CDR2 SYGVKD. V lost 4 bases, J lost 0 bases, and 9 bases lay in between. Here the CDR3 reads CAISGLGSNYGYTF. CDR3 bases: TGTGCCATCAGTGGTCTCGGGTCTAACTATGGCTACACCTTC.

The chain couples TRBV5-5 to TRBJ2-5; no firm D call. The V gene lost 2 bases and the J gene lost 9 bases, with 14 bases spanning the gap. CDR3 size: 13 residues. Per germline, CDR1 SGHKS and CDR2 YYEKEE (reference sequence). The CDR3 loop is CASSLMVGQPQYF. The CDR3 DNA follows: TGTGCCAGCAGCTTAATGGTGGGTCAGCCCCAGTACTTC.

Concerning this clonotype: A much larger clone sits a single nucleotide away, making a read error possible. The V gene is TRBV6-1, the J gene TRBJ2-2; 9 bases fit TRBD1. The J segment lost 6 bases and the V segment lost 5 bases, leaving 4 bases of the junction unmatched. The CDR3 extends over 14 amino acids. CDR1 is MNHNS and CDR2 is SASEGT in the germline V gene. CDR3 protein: CASSPGTGSGELFF. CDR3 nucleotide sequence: TGTGCCAGCAGTCCCGGGACAGGGTCCGGGGAGCTGTTTTTT.

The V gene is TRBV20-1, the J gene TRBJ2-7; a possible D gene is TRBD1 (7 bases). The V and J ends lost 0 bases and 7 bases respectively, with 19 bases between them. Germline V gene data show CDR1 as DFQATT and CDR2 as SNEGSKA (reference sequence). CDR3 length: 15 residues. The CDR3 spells CSARDNRGGTDEQYF. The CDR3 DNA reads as TGCAGTGCTAGAGACAACAGGGGCGGGACGGATGAGCAGTACTTC.

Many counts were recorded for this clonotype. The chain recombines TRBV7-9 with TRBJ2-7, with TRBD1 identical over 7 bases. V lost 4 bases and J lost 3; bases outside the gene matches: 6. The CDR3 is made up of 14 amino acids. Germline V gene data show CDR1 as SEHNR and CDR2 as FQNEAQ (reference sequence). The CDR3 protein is CASSYGTAFYEQYF. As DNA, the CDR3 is TGTGCCAGCAGCTACGGGACAGCTTTCTACGAGCAGTACTTC.

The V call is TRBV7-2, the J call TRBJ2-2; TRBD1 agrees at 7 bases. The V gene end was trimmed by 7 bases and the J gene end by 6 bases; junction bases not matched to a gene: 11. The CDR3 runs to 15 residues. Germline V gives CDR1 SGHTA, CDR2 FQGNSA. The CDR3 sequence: CASTPRQGNAGELFF. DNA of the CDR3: TGTGCCAGCACTCCGAGACAGGGTAACGCCGGGGAGCTGTTTTTT.

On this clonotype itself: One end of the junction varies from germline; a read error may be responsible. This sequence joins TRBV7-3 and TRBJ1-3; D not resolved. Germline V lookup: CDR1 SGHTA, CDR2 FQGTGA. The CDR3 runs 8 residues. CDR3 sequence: CASSSTRF. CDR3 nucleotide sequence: TGTGCCAGCAGCAGCACCCGGTTT. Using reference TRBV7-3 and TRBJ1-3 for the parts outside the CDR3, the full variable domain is GAGVSQTPSNKVTEKGKYVELRCDPISGHTALYWYRQSLGQGPEFLIYFQGTGAADDSGLPNDRFFAVRPEGSVSTLKIQRTERGDSAVYLCASSSTRFGEGSWLTVV.

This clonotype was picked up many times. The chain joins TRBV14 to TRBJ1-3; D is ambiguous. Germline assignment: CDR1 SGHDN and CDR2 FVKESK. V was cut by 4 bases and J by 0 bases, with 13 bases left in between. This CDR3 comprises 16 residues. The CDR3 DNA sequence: TGTGCCAGCAGCCCCCTCGGGCCAAGCTCTGGAAACACCATATATTTT. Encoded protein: CASSPLGPSSGNTIYF.

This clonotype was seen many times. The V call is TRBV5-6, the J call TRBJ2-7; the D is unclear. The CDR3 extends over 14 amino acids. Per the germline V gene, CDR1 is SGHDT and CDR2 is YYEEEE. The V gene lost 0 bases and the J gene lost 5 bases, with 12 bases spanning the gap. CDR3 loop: CASSLAAGGHEQYF. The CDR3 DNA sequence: TGTGCCAGCAGCTTGGCCGCAGGTGGGCACGAGCAGTACTTC. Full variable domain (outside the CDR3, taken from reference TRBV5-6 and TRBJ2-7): DAGVTQSPTHLIKTRGQQVTLRCSPKSGHDTVSWYQQALGQGPQFIFQYYEEEERQRGNFPDRFSGHQFPNYSSELNVNALLLGDSALYLCASSLAAGGHEQYFGPGTRLTVT.

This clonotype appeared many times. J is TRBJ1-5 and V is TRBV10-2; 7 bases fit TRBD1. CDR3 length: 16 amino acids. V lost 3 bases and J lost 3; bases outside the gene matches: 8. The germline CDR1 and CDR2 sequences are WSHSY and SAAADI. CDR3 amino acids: CASSEKQGLVNQPQHF. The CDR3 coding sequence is TGCGCCAGCAGTGAAAAACAGGGGTTGGTCAATCAGCCCCAGCATTTT.

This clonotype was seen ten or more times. This CDR3 reads CSASGVDGHSGNTIYF. CDR3 DNA sequence: TGCAGTGCTAGTGGGGTCGACGGACACTCTGGAAACACCATATATTTT. The V call is TRBV20-1, the J call TRBJ1-3; possible D gene TRBD1, 5 bases. Germline V gives CDR1 DFQATT, CDR2 SNEGSKA (reference sequence). This CDR3 has 16 residues. The V end lost 3 bases, the J end lost 0 bases, and 15 bases lay between the germline ends.

The CDR3 DNA reads as TGTGCCTGGAGTGTAAGGGCCTACGAGCAGTACTTC. Its translation: CAWSVRAYEQYF. The rearrangement links TRBV30 to TRBJ2-7; D is unresolved. The CDR3 spans 12 residues. V lost 0 bases and J lost 2, with 5 bases in between. The germline gives CDR1 GTSNPN, CDR2 SVGIG (reference sequence).

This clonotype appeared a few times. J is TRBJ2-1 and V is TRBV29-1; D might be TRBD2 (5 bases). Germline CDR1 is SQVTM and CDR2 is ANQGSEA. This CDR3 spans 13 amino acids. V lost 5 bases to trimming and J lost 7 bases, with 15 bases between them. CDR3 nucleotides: TGCAGCGTTAGTAGGTCGGGGATGAATGAGCAGTTCTTC. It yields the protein CSVSRSGMNEQFF.

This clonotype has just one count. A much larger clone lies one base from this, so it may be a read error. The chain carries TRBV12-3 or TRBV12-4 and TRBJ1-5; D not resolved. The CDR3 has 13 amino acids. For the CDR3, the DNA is TGTGCCAGCAGTTTCTCTTTTGATCGGCCCCATCATTTT. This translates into CASSFSFDRPHHF.

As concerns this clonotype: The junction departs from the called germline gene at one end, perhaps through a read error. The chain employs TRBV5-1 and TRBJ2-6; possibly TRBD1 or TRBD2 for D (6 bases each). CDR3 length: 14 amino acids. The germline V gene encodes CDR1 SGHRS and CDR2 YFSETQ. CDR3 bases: TGCGCCAGCAGCTACCAGACGGGGGCCTACGTCCTGACTTTC. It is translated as CASSYQTGAYVLTF. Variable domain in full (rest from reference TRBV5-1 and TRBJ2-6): KAGVTQTPRYLIKTRGQQVTLSCSPISGHRSVSWYQQTPGQGLQFLFEYFSETQRNKGNFPGRFSGRQFSNSRSEMNVSTLELGDSALYLCASSYQTGAYVLTFGAGSRLTVL.

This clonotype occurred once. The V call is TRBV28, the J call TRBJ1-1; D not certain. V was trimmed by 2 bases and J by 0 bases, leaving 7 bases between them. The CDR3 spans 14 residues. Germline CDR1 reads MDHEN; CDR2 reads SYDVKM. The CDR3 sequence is CASSLDMVNTEAFF. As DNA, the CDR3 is TGTGCCAGCAGTTTAGATATGGTGAACACTGAAGCTTTCTTT.

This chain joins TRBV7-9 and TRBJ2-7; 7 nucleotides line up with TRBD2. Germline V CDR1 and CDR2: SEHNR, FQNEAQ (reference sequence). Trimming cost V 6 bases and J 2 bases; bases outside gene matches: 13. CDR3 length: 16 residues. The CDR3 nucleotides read TGTGCCAGCAGTGCCTTCGACCGCGGGAGAACCTACGAGCAGTACTTC. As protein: CASSAFDRGRTYEQYF.

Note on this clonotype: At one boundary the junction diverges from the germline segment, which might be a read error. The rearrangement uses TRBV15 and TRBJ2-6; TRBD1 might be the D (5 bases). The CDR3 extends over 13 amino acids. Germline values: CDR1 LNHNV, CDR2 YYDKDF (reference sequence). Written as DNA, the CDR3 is TGTGCCACCAGCGGCGCTGGGGCCAACGTCCCGACTTTC. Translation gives CATSGAGANVPTF.

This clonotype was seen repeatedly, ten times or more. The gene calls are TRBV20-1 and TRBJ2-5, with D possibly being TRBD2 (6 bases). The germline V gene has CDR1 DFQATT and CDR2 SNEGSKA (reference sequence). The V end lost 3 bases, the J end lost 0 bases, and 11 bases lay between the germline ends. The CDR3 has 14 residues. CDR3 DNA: TGCAGTGCTAGGCATGGGACTCACCAAGAGACCCAGTACTTC. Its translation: CSARHGTHQETQYF.